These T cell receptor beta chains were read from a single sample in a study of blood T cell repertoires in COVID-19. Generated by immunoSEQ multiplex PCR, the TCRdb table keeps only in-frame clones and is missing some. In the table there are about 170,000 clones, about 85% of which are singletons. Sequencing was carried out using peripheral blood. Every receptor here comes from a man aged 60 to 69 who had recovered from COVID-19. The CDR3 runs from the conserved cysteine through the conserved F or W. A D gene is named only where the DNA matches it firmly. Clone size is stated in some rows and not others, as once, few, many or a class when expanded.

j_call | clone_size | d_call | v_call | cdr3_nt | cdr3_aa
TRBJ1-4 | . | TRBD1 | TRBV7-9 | TGTGCCAGCAGCTCCGGACAGGGGTATGAAAAACTGTTTTTT | CASSSGQGYEKLFF
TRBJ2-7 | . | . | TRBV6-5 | TGTGCCAGCAGTCCTTTATCGGGAAGCTACGAGCAGTACTTC | CASSPLSGSYEQYF
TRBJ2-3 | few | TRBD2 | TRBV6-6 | TGTGCCAGCAGTGGGAGCGGGGGGGCTCCGACAGATACGCAGTATTTT | CASSGSGGAPTDTQYF
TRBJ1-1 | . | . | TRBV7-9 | TGTGCCAGCAGCCCGGGAGGAGGGGCCACTGAAGCTTTCTTT | CASSPGGGATEAFF
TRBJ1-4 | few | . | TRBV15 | TGTGCCACCAGCTTACTTGCAACTAATGAAAAACTGTTTTTT | CATSLLATNEKLFF
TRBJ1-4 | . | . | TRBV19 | TGTGCCAGTAGTGAGCAAAGGGGTGAAAAACTGTTTTTT | CASSEQRGEKLFF
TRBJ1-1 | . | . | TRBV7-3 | TGTGCCAGCAGCCCACAGGATATAAACACTGAAGCTTTCTTT | CASSPQDINTEAFF
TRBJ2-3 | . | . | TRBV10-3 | TGTGCCATCAGGCTAGGAGATACGCAGTATTTT | CAIRLGDTQYF
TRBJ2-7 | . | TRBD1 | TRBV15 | TGTGCCACCAGCAGACCTTCTGGGGGACAGCTCTCCTACGAGCAGTACTTC | CATSRPSGGQLSYEQYF
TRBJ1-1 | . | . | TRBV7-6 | TGTGCCAGCAGCCCCCTTAATCGGGGCACTGAAGCTTTCTTT | CASSPLNRGTEAFF
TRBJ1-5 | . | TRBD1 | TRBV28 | TGTGCCAGCAGTTTACATGGGACAGGGGGCGGATTTGGTCAGCCCCAGCATTTT | CASSLHGTGGGFGQPQHF
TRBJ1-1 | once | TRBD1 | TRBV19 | TGTGCCAGTACCCCAGGGACAGCAAACACTGAAGCTTTCTTT | CASTPGTANTEAFF
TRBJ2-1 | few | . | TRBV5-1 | TGCGCCAGCAGCTTAGGGGGTGCTATCTACAATGAGCAGTTCTTC | CASSLGGAIYNEQFF
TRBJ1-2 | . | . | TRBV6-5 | TGTGCCAGCAGTTACTCGCTGAACAGGGCTTTCTCTGGCTACACCTTC | CASSYSLNRAFSGYTF
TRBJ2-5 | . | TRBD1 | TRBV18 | TGTGCCAGCTCACCTCAGGGGGAAGAGACCCAGTACTTC | CASSPQGEETQYF
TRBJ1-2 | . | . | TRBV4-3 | TGCGCCAGCAGCCAAGAGGCAGGGGCCCTCAACTATGGCTACACCTTC | CASSQEAGALNYGYTF
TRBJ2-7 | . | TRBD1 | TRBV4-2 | TGTGCCAGCAGCCAAGTTCGGGAGACAGGGGTCTCCTACGAGCAGTACTTC | CASSQVRETGVSYEQYF
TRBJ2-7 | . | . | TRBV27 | TGTGCCAGCAGTTTAGACGGGCGAGGGCCCTACGAGCAGTACTTC | CASSLDGRGPYEQYF
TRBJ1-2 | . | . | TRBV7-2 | TGTGCCAGCAGCTTAGACAGGGAATACTATGGCTACACCTTC | CASSLDREYYGYTF
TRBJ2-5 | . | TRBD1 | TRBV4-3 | TGCGCCAGCAGCCAAGATTGGAAGACAGGGACCTACCAAGAGACCCAGTACTTC | CASSQDWKTGTYQETQYF
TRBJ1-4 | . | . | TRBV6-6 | TGTGCCAGCAGTTACTCGACCAGGACTAATGAAAAACTGTTTTTT | CASSYSTRTNEKLFF
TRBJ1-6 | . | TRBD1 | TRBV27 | TGTGCCAGCACTTCCCCGGGACAGCTTTATAATTCACCCCTCCACTTT | CASTSPGQLYNSPLHF
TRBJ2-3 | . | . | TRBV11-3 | TGTGCCAGCAGCTTGGGCTTATCTAGCACAGATACGCAGTATTTT | CASSLGLSSTDTQYF
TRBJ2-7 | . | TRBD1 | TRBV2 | TGTGCCAGCAGTGGACAGGGTACCTACGAGCAGTACTTC | CASSGQGTYEQYF
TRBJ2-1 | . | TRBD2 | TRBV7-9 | TGTGCGGTCGGGGGGAATGAGCAGTTCTTC | CAVGGNEQFF
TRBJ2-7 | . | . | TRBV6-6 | TGTGCCAGCAGTTCTAGGCAGGGGGGCGACGAGCAGTACTTC | CASSSRQGGDEQYF
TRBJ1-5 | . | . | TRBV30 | TGTGCCTGGAGTTCCCGTATCCGGGGGAGGGGAGGCAATCAGCCCCAGCATTTT | CAWSSRIRGRGGNQPQHF
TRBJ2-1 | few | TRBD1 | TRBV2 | TGTGCCAGCAGTGAAGAGGGGGCCGGGGCCAATGAGCAGTTCTTC | CASSEEGAGANEQFF
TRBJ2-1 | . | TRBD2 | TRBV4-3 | TGCGCCAGCAGCCAAGAGCGGAGCGGGGGGGCCAAGGTTGAGCAGTTCTTC | CASSQERSGGAKVEQFF
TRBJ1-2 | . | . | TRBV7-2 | TGTGCCAGCAGCGCCTCCATGGGGCACCTAAACTATGGCTACACCTTC | CASSASMGHLNYGYTF
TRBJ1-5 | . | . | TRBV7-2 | TGTGCCAGCAGCGCTAGCCCGGACGGCAATCAGCCCCAGCATTTT | CASSASPDGNQPQHF
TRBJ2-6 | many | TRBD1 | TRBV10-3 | TGTGCCATTCCGGGACAGCCGATCTCTGGGGCCAACGTCCTGACTTTC | CAIPGQPISGANVLTF
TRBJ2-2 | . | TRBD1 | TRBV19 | TGTGCCAGCTCCGGGACAGGGAACACCGGGGAGCTGTTTTTT | CASSGTGNTGELFF
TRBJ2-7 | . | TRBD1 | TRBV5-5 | TGTGCCAGCAGCTCTGGACAGGCGATGGCCTACGAGCAGTACTTC | CASSSGQAMAYEQYF
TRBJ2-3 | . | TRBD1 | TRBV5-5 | TGTGCCAGCAGCCCGGGACAGGGAATCACAGATACGCAGTATTTT | CASSPGQGITDTQYF
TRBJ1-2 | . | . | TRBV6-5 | TGTGCCAGCAGTTACGGGGGGAGGCCTAACTATGGCTACACCTTC | CASSYGGRPNYGYTF
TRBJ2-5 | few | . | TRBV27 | TGTGCCAGCAGTTTATCCGGGGAGACCCAGTACTTC | CASSLSGETQYF
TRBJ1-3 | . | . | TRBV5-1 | TGCGCCAGCAGCGTGACCTGGACAGCTGGAAACACCATATATTTT | CASSVTWTAGNTIYF
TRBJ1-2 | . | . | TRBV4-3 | TGCGCCAGCAGCCAAGGAGGGTTCAGCTATGGCTACACCTTC | CASSQGGFSYGYTF
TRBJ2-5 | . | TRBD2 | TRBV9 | TGTGCCAGCAGCGAACTAGCGGGGGGGCGAGAGACCCAGTACTTC | CASSELAGGRETQYF
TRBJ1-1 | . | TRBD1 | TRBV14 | TGTGCCAGCAGCCAAAAGACGGGACAGGGGGCGCGGACTGAAGCTTTCTTT | CASSQKTGQGARTEAFF
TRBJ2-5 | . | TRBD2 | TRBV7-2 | TGTGCCAGCAGCTTATATACTAGCGGGGTCGAGACCCAGTACTTC | CASSLYTSGVETQYF
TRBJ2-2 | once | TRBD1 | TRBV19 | TGTGCCACCAGGGACAGGGGGGACACCGGGGAGCTGTTTTTT | CATRDRGDTGELFF
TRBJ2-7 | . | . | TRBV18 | TGTGCCAGCTCACCGGGGGCATGGGGGACCTCCTACGAGCAGTACTTC | CASSPGAWGTSYEQYF
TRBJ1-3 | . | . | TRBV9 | TGTGCCAGCAGCGTAGGCTGGGCAGGGTTTGGAAACACCATATATTTT | CASSVGWAGFGNTIYF
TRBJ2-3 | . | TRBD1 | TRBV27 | TGTGCCAGCAGACAGCGCGGGACAGGGGCCACAGATACGCAGTATTTT | CASRQRGTGATDTQYF
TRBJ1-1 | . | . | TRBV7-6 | TGTGCCAGCAGCCCCCAACCAGAGGGGAACACTGAAGCTTTCTTT | CASSPQPEGNTEAFF
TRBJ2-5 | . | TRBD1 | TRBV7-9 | TGTGCCAGCAGCAAGGGACAGGGCCAAGAGACCCAGTACTTC | CASSKGQGQETQYF
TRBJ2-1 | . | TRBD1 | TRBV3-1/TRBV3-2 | TGTGCCAGCAGCCTACAGGACAGGGTCTACAATGAGCAGTTCTTC | CASSLQDRVYNEQFF
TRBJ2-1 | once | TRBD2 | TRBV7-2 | TGTGCCAGCACCTCCCGACTAGCGGGGGTCTACAATGAGCAGTTCTTC | CASTSRLAGVYNEQFF
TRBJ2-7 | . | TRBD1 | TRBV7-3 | TGTGCCAGCAGCGCGGGACAGGGGGACGAGCAGTACTTC | CASSAGQGDEQYF
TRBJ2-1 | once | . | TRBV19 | TGTGCCAGTAGTATGGGGGGGCCTTATGATGAGCAGTTCTTC | CASSMGGPYDEQFF
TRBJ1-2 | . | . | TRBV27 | TGTGCCAGCACCTCTCGGGACAAGGGCTATGGCTACACCTTC | CASTSRDKGYGYTF
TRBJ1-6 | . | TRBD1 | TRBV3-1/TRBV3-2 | TGTGCCAGCAGCCCGGGGACAGGGTATAATTCACCCCTCCACTTT | CASSPGTGYNSPLHF
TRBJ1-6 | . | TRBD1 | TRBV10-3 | TGTGCCACCGGATCGGACAGGGGTTCACCCCTCCACTTT | CATGSDRGSPLHF
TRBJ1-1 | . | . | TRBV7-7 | TGTGCTAGCAGCTTAGCGCGGAACACTGAAGCTTTCTTT | CASSLARNTEAFF
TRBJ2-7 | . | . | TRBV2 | TGTGCCAGCAGTGAAGTAGGCAGGGACAACTACGAGCAGTACTTC | CASSEVGRDNYEQYF
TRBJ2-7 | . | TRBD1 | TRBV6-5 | TGTGCCAGCAAGGAGACAGGGGGCTACGAGCAGTACTTC | CASKETGGYEQYF
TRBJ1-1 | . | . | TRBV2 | TGTGCCAGCAGTGTGGCGGTCACCACTGAAGCTTTCTTT | CASSVAVTTEAFF
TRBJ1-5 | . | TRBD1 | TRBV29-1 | TGCAGCGCCCGACAGGGCCCCGATCAGCCCCAGCATTTT | CSARQGPDQPQHF